This T cell receptor beta chain was sequenced in a study of blood T cell repertoires in COVID-19. For the study at large: The study drew acute and convalescent COVID-19 samples from the United States, Italy and Spain. Nucleic acid was either cDNA or gDNA, and it came from T cells, B-cell-depleted T cells, or PBMCs.

Remarks on this clone: The sample contains more than one DNA sequence encoding this CDR3.

The CDR3 consists of 12 residues. Germline V gives CDR1 SGHRS, CDR2 YFSETQ. After removal of 4 bases from V and 7 bases from J, the junction contained 4 bases not matched to a gene. Seattle patients were enrolled while actively infected and followed longitudinally. Authors' data handling: Cell counts per sample came from amplifying reference gene primers. Assay: immunoSEQ multiplex PCR; the TCRdb copy retains only in-frame clones and omits some. The V and J calls and the clone size are those of that table, but D and trimming were determined from the DNA. The sample yields 150,000 or so clones, around nine tenths seen once.

The rearrangement joins TRBV5-1 to TRBJ1-2, with TRBD1 matching over 7 bases. Material: peripheral blood. The TCR was taken from a woman in her 70s with COVID-19, enrolled during active disease. The CDR3 loop is CASSPDRAGYTF. In nucleotides, the CDR3 is TGCGCCAGCAGCCCTGACAGGGCTGGCTACACCTTC.